The 25 T cell receptor beta chains listed next were all sequenced from one sample in a study of blood T cell repertoires in COVID-19. Some clones are missing from TCRdb's copy, which holds only in-frame ones; the method was immunoSEQ multiplex PCR. The sample comprises fewer than 100,000 clones, approximately 82% of which are singletons, and approximately 20% rests with the top ten. Sequencing used peripheral blood. All receptors come from a woman in her forties or fifties with acute or convalescent COVID-19.

The rearrangement uses TRBV5-1 and TRBJ1-2; TRBD1 aligns across 8 bases. Germline CDR1 reads SGHRS; CDR2 reads YFSETQ. There are 13 residues in the CDR3. Losses at the gene ends were 4 bases for V and 14 bases for J; bases not matched to a gene: 13. The CDR3 DNA is TGCGCCAGCAGCCCTAGCTTGACAGGGGAGAAGACCTTC. Translation: CASSPSLTGEKTF.

The chain combines TRBV3-1 (or the pseudogene TRBV3-2) with TRBJ2-1; 8 bases align to TRBD1. J gave up 9 bases and V 1 base, and 8 bases lay outside the gene matches. The CDR3 is 15 residues long. CDR1 is LGHDT and CDR2 is YNNKEL in the germline V gene (reference sequence). The CDR3 loop is CASSQARGPMGEQFF. The CDR3 region has the DNA TGTGCCAGCAGCCAAGCCAGGGGGCCCATGGGTGAGCAGTTCTTC.

CDR3 residues: CASSVLAGGGADTQYF. The CDR3 nucleotides are TGTGCCAGCAGCGTCTTAGCGGGAGGCGGTGCAGATACGCAGTATTTT. The chain combines TRBV5-4 with TRBJ2-3, with 10 bases lining up with TRBD2. The germline gives CDR1 SGHNT, CDR2 YYREEE (reference sequence). Trimming at V came to 4 bases and at J to 4 bases, leaving 9 bases not matched to a gene. The CDR3 sequence is 16 residues long.

The chain joins TRBV7-3 to TRBJ2-2; D perhaps matches TRBD1 (6 bases). Germline CDR1 SGHTA, CDR2 FQGTGA. V was cut by 4 bases and J by 8 bases, with 14 bases left in between. There are 14 residues in the CDR3. CDR3 residues: CASSSLTGSGELFF. CDR3 DNA: TGTGCCAGCAGCTCCCTAACAGGGTCAGGGGAGCTGTTTTTT.

The table lists this clone with a count of one. The CDR3 here is CASSLAGQAEIYGYTF. The DNA for the CDR3 is TGTGCCAGCAGCTTAGCCGGACAGGCTGAAATCTATGGCTACACCTTC. The chain couples TRBV7-9 to TRBJ1-2, with TRBD1 identical over 7 bases. The CDR3 sequence is 16 residues long. Germline CDR1 is SEHNR and CDR2 is FQNEAQ (reference sequence). The V segment lost 0 bases and the J segment 4 bases; nucleotides outside the gene matches: 8.

This rearrangement joins TRBV6-2 or TRBV6-3 to TRBJ2-7; TRBD2 aligns across 9 bases. The V gene's germline CDR1 is MNHEY and CDR2 SVGEGT. This CDR3 has 16 amino acids. V was pared by 6 bases and J by 1 base, with 10 bases of the junction left unmatched. In nucleotides, the CDR3 is TGTGCCAGCAGCCGCCCGGGACTAGCAGCTTCCTACGAGCAGTACTTC. Translating it yields CASSRPGLAASYEQYF.

The chain joins TRBV7-9 to TRBJ2-7, with 7 bases that match TRBD1. CDR3 length: 13 amino acids. Looked up from germline, CDR1 is SEHNR and CDR2 is FQNEAQ (reference sequence). After removal of 4 bases from V and 3 bases from J, the junction contained 3 bases not matched to a gene. Here the CDR3 reads CASSSTGRYEQYF. Here the CDR3 DNA reads TGTGCCAGCAGCTCGACAGGGCGCTACGAGCAGTACTTC.

The chain has TRBV2 and TRBJ1-5; D is ambiguous. The germline CDR1 and CDR2 sequences are SNHLY and FYNNEI. Trimming shortened V by 3 bases and J by 6 bases, and 12 bases separated the two germline ends. This CDR3 is built from 14 residues. The CDR3 spells CASSERAVLQPQHF. In DNA, the CDR3 is TGTGCCAGCAGTGAGCGAGCCGTGCTTCAGCCCCAGCATTTT.

This chain uses TRBV7-2 with TRBJ2-3; TRBD2 matches at 7 bases. The CDR3 spans 14 residues. The V and J ends lost 1 base and 3 bases, in that order; junction bases with no gene match: 1. Looked up from germline, CDR1 is SGHTA and CDR2 is FQGNSA. Here the CDR3 DNA reads TGTGCCAGCAGCTTAGGGACTAGTACAGATACGCAGTATTTT. Its protein product is CASSLGTSTDTQYF.

Here the CDR3 reads CASSRAGGPEETQYF. CDR3 coding DNA: TGTGCCAGCAGCAGAGCGGGAGGTCCCGAAGAGACCCAGTACTTC. This chain uses TRBV9 with TRBJ2-5, with 9 bases that match TRBD2. The V and J ends lost 4 bases and 3 bases, in that order; junction bases with no gene match: 7. Per the germline V gene, CDR1 is SGDLS and CDR2 is YYNGEE. The CDR3 covers 15 residues.

V gene TRBV30 combines with J gene TRBJ1-1; TRBD1 is a possible D gene (5 bases). CDR3 length: 16 amino acids. Germline-derived CDR1 and CDR2 are GTSNPN and SVGIG (reference sequence). Deletions cut 0 bases from V and 0 bases from J, with 14 bases between. As DNA, the CDR3 is TGTGCCTGGAGTGTATGGGGCGCCGCTTTGAACACTGAAGCTTTCTTT. Translation gives CAWSVWGAALNTEAFF.

The CDR3 is CASSKDPAGTGTFGRELFF. The CDR3 region has the DNA TGTGCCAGCAGCAAAGACCCGGCCGGGACAGGGACCTTCGGCAGGGAGCTGTTTTTT. The chain joins TRBV21-1 to TRBJ2-2; TRBD1, the table's D call, lacks a check against the DNA. TRBV21-1 constitutes a pseudogene. The CDR3 loop spans 19 amino acids.

V gene TRBV7-2 combines with J gene TRBJ2-6, with TRBD2 matching over 7 bases. CDR1 and CDR2 from the germline V gene are SGHTA and FQGNSA. J lost 1 base, V lost 3 bases, and 0 bases had no gene match. The CDR3 is 15 amino acids. CDR3 DNA sequence: TGTGCCAGCAGCTTCGGGGGGTCTGGGGCCAACGTCCTGACTTTC. It codes for CASSFGGSGANVLTF.

V gene TRBV9 combines with J gene TRBJ2-2, with a weak D call TRBD1 (5 bases). Per germline, CDR1 SGDLS and CDR2 YYNGEE. This CDR3 is built from 16 residues. Trimming pared 2 bases from V and 0 bases from J, leaving 11 bases between. The chain's CDR3 is CASSVFDSANTGELFF. The CDR3 DNA sequence: TGTGCCAGCAGCGTTTTTGACAGCGCGAACACCGGGGAGCTGTTTTTT.

This rearrangement joins TRBV7-2 to TRBJ1-2; D uncertain. V was shortened by 8 bases and J by 3 bases, with 13 bases between the two germline ends. The CDR3 has 13 residues. The V gene's germline CDR1 is SGHTA and CDR2 FQGNSA. In nucleotides, the CDR3 is TGTGCCAGCGGTGGAGGGAATTACTATGGCTACACCTTC. Translation gives CASGGGNYYGYTF. The full variable domain, completed using reference TRBV7-2 and TRBJ1-2, is GAGVSQSPSNKVTEKGKDVELRCDPISGHTALYWYRQSLGQGLEFLIYFQGNSAPDKSGLPSDRFSAERTGGSVSTLTIQRTQQEDSAVYLCASGGGNYYGYTFGSGTRLTVV.

The CDR3 DNA reads as TGTGCCAGCAGCGTAGGAGGGAGCTCCTACGAGCAGTACTTC. Protein: CASSVGGSSYEQYF. J is TRBJ2-7 and V is TRBV9, with D possibly matching TRBD2 (5 bases). V was cut by 0 bases and J by 0 bases, with 7 bases left in between. The CDR3 runs 14 residues. Germline V CDR1 and CDR2: SGDLS, YYNGEE.

This clone was counted a few times. The J gene is TRBJ2-1, the V gene TRBV15; no clear D gene. Germline loops: CDR1 LNHNV, CDR2 YYDKDF (reference sequence). The CDR3 spans 13 residues. V lost 1 base and J 10 bases, leaving 11 bases between the germline ends. CDR3 protein: CATSRVPGWEQFF. The CDR3 coding sequence is TGTGCCACCAGCAGAGTCCCCGGTTGGGAGCAGTTCTTC.

The gene calls are TRBV21-1 and TRBJ2-4; the table's TRBD2 call for D was not verified on the DNA. TRBV21-1 is an annotated pseudogene. CDR3 length equals 21 residues. The CDR3 DNA follows: TGTGCCAGCAGCAATAATGGGACCTACCTTAAGAGAGGGGGGGGCAAAAACATTCAGTACTTC. Its translation is CASSNNGTYLKRGGGKNIQYF.

V usage is TRBV4-2 and J usage is TRBJ2-7; 10 bases match TRBD2. V was pared by 1 base and J by 4 bases, with 4 bases of the junction left unmatched. CDR1 is LGHNA, CDR2 YNFKEQ, per germline. This CDR3 region has 15 residues. Here the CDR3 reads CASSQAGTSVYEQYF. CDR3 bases: TGTGCCAGCAGCCAAGCCGGGACTAGCGTATACGAGCAGTACTTC.

The rearrangement uses TRBV7-2 and TRBJ2-7, with 10 bases aligning to TRBD1. CDR3 length equals 16 residues. V dropped 5 bases and J dropped 0; count of bases not matched to a gene: 7. In germline, CDR1 is SGHTA, CDR2 FQGNSA. DNA for the CDR3: TGTGCCAGCAGCCGGACAGGGGGAAGGAGCTCCTACGAGCAGTACTTC. Translation gives CASSRTGGRSSYEQYF.

The V gene is TRBV5-6, the J gene TRBJ1-4; a weak D match, TRBD1 (6 bases). In germline, CDR1 is SGHDT, CDR2 YYEEEE. V lost 4 bases and J lost 6, with 19 bases in between. The CDR3 spans 16 residues. The CDR3 loop reads CASSSKQGFGDEKLFF. CDR3 coding DNA: TGTGCCAGCAGCAGTAAACAGGGTTTTGGGGATGAAAAACTGTTTTTT.

The chain carries TRBV5-1 and TRBJ1-4, with a weak D call TRBD1 (5 bases). The germline CDR1 and CDR2 sequences are SGHRS and YFSETQ. The V end was cut by 4 bases, the J end by 7 bases, with 14 bases between. The CDR3 is made up of 14 amino acids. The DNA for the CDR3 is TGCGCCAGCAGCCCGGACATTCAGGTTGAAAAACTGTTTTTT. It specifies CASSPDIQVEKLFF.

CDR3 protein: CASRVPRGNSPLHF. DNA of the CDR3: TGTGCCAGCAGGGTCCCGCGTGGTAATTCACCCCTCCACTTT. This chain links TRBV28 with TRBJ1-6; unclear D gene. This CDR3 has 14 amino acids. V was shortened by 6 bases and J by 6 bases, with 12 bases between the two germline ends. In germline, CDR1 is MDHEN, CDR2 SYDVKM.

DNA for the CDR3: TGCGCCAGCAGCTTGGAGGTCCAGGGGTCGACTGAAGCTTTCTTT. Encoded protein: CASSLEVQGSTEAFF. The chain recombines TRBV5-1 with TRBJ1-1; D may be TRBD1 (6 bases). Germline V gene lookup returns CDR1 SGHRS and CDR2 YFSETQ. V was trimmed by 0 bases and J by 5 bases, leaving 14 bases between them. The CDR3 is 15 amino acids.

The V and J genes are TRBV20-1 and TRBJ2-1; D may be TRBD1 (6 bases). Trimming stripped 3 bases from V and 10 bases from J, with 10 bases between. CDR3 length equals 11 residues. The germline V gene encodes CDR1 DFQATT and CDR2 SNEGSKA (reference sequence). CDR3 coding DNA: TGCAGTGCTAGCGGACAGCCAGAGCAGTTCTTC. The encoded protein is CSASGQPEQFF.